A selection of T cell receptor beta chains follows, all from one sample in a study of T cell responses to AZD1222 COVID-19 vaccine. Sequencing was performed with immunoSEQ multiplex PCR; in TCRdb, only in-frame clones are kept and a portion is missing. The top ten hold 6.9% of the sample, which has around 54,000 clones, about 86% seen once. Source: peripheral blood, taken 28 days after the second AZD1222 dose. These receptors were collected from an adult who received the AZD1222 COVID-19 vaccine. Both conserved end residues are part of each CDR3. A D gene is named only where the DNA matches it firmly. Not all rows give a size; the values are once, few, many and, for expanded clones, a class.

medium-sized,TRBJ1-6,TRBV25-1,-,CASSELARYSPLHF,TGTGCCAGCAGTGAATTGGCCAGATATTCACCCCTCCACTTT
-,TRBJ2-3,TRBV12-3/TRBV12-4,-,CASSRLTDTQYF,TGTGCCAGCAGTCGACTGACAGATACGCAGTATTTT
-,TRBJ1-5,TRBV3-1/TRBV3-2,-,CASSQGQDQPQHF,TGTGCCAGCAGCCAGGGGCAAGATCAGCCCCAGCATTTT
-,TRBJ1-5,TRBV2,TRBD1,CASSEEGQGGQPQHF,TGTGCCAGCAGTGAAGAGGGACAGGGGGGTCAGCCCCAGCATTTT
-,TRBJ2-2,TRBV30,-,CAWSRGANTGELFF,TGTGCCTGGAGTAGGGGGGCCAACACCGGGGAGCTGTTTTTT
-,TRBJ1-2,TRBV28,TRBD1,CASRPGQGYGYTF,TGTGCCAGCCGGCCGGGACAGGGTTACGGCTACACCTTC
-,TRBJ1-2,TRBV12-3/TRBV12-4,-,CASSFSFFGYTF,TGTGCCAGCAGTTTCTCATTCTTTGGCTACACCTTC
-,TRBJ1-4,TRBV3-1/TRBV3-2,-,CASSQSVGGEKLFF,TGTGCCAGCAGCCAAAGCGTAGGGGGGGAAAAACTGTTTTTT
few,TRBJ2-7,TRBV27,-,CASSPLVGEEQYF,TGTGCCAGCAGTCCCCTCGTGGGAGAGGAGCAGTACTTC
once,TRBJ1-3,TRBV27,TRBD1,CASSSLQGAGGNTIYF,TGTGCCAGCAGTTCGCTACAGGGGGCGGGTGGAAACACCATATATTTT
-,TRBJ1-1,TRBV7-9,-,CASTLAGAVEAFF,TGTGCCAGCACCCTAGCGGGTGCGGTTGAAGCTTTCTTT
-,TRBJ1-2,TRBV10-3,-,CAISAGLRTNYGYTF,TGTGCCATCAGTGCGGGGCTCCGTACTAACTATGGCTACACCTTC
-,TRBJ1-2,TRBV5-8,-,CASNPAWGYTF,TGTGCCAGCAACCCTGCATGGGGCTACACCTTC
-,TRBJ1-4,TRBV30,TRBD1,CAWKKGGGEKLFF,TGTGCCTGGAAAAAAGGAGGGGGCGAAAAACTGTTTTTT
-,TRBJ2-5,TRBV6-5,-,CASSLGQTRETQYF,TGTGCCAGCAGTCTCGGACAGACTCGGGAGACCCAGTACTTC
-,TRBJ1-1,TRBV6-5,-,CASSYSVGPEAFF,TGTGCCAGCAGTTACTCAGTCGGACCTGAAGCTTTCTTT
-,TRBJ1-5,TRBV27,-,CASSPPGNQPQHF,TGTGCCAGCAGCCCCCCCGGGAATCAGCCCCAGCATTTT
-,TRBJ1-2,TRBV19,-,CASSIQGFGYTF,TGTGCCAGTAGTATCCAGGGGTTTGGCTACACCTTC
-,TRBJ2-7,TRBV6-5,-,CASSYLGRGANEQYF,TGTGCCAGCAGTTACTTGGGACGGGGTGCCAACGAGCAGTACTTC
-,TRBJ2-2,TRBV3-1/TRBV3-2,-,CASSHGGSNTGELFF,TGTGCCAGCAGCCACGGGGGATCGAACACCGGGGAGCTGTTTTTT
-,TRBJ1-5,TRBV28,TRBD1,CASSTIRTGLGNQPQHF,TGTGCCAGCAGTACGATCCGGACAGGGCTGGGGAATCAGCCCCAGCATTTT
-,TRBJ2-7,TRBV3-1/TRBV3-2,TRBD1,CASSTRTGLYEQYF,TGTGCCAGCAGCACCAGGACAGGTCTTTACGAGCAGTACTTC
-,TRBJ1-1,TRBV28,-,CASTNGGAKNTEAFF,TGTGCCAGCACCAACGGGGGGGCCAAGAACACTGAAGCTTTCTTT
-,TRBJ2-4,TRBV6-5,-,CASSWGDPTKNIQYF,TGTGCCAGCAGTTGGGGGGATCCAACCAAAAACATTCAGTACTTC
-,TRBJ2-7,TRBV18,-,CASSPLETADEQYF,TGTGCCAGCTCACCGTTGGAGACAGCCGACGAGCAGTACTTC
-,TRBJ2-7,TRBV28,-,CASSLLASEQYF,TGTGCCAGCAGTTTACTAGCGAGTGAGCAGTACTTC
-,TRBJ1-4,TRBV7-9,-,CASTPSTAPPGKLFF,TGTGCCAGCACCCCATCGACAGCCCCTCCTGGAAAACTGTTTTTT
few,TRBJ2-7,TRBV2,TRBD2,CASLSGRMSYEQYF,TGTGCCAGCCTCAGCGGGAGGATGTCCTACGAGCAGTACTTC
-,TRBJ1-5,TRBV4-2,-,CASSQDIYRAPQHF,TGTGCCAGCAGCCAAGATATTTATAGGGCGCCCCAGCATTTT
few,TRBJ1-2,TRBV10-3,TRBD1,CAISESGGQPSNYGYTF,TGTGCCATCAGTGAGTCTGGGGGACAGCCCTCTAACTATGGCTACACCTTC